This T cell receptor beta chain was recorded in a study of T cell clonotyping in hematopoietic cell transplantation. Per germline, CDR1 DFQATT and CDR2 SNEGSKA (reference sequence). V lost 4 bases, J lost 5 bases, and 8 bases lay in between. This CDR3 is built from 11 residues. Sequencing was performed with immunoSEQ multiplex PCR; in TCRdb, only in-frame clones are kept and a portion is missing. The data contain around 37,000 clones, 95% of them seen just once; the ten biggest clones take up about 1%. Only one count was recorded for this clone. The antigen remains undetermined. General study results and limits: After transplant, recipient diversity fell while pathologically expanded clonotypes grew through day 180. Cells were unsorted, so CD4 and CD8 contributions were not separated. Few recipient clonotypes overlapped donors; over 95% were de novo at given depth.

The clonotype was recovered from a man aged 30 to 45 in good health. Some clones in this sample may be carry-over from other donors' samples. V is TRBV20-1 and J is TRBJ1-2; D not resolved. Source material: peripheral blood mononuclear cells. The CDR3 loop reads CSANGIYGYTF. The CDR3 DNA sequence: TGCAGTGCTAATGGGATATATGGCTACACCTTC.